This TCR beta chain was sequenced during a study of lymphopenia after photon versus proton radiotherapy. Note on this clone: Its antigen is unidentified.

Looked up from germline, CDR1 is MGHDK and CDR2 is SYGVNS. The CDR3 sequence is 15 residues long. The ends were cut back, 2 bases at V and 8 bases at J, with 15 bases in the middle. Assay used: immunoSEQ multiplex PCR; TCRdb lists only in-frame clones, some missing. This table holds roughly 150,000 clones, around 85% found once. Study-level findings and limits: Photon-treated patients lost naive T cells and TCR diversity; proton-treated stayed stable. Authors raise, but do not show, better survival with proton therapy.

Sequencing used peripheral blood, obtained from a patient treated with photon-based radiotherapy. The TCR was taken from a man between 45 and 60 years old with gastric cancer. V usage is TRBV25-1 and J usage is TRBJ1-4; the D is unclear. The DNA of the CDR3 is TGTGCCAGCAGTGAAGGTTGGCGAGTGGGGGAAAAACTGTTTTTT. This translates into CASSEGWRVGEKLFF.